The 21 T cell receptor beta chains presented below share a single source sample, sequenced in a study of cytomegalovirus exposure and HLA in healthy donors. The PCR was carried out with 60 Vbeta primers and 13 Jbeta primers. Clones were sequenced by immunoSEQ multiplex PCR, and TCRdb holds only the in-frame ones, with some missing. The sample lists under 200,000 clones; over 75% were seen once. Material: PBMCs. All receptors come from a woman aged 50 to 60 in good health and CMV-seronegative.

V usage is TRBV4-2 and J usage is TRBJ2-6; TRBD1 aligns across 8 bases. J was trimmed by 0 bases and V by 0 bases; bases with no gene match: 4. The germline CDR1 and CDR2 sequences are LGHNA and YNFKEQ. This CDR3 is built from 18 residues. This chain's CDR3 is CASSQEGQDASGANVLTF. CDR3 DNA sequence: TGTGCCAGCAGCCAAGAGGGACAGGACGCCTCTGGGGCCAACGTCCTGACTTTC.

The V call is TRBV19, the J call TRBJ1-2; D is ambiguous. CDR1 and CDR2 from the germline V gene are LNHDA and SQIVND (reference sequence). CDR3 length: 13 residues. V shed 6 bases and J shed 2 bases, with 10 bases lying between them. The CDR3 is CASRANVNYGYTF. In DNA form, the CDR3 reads TGTGCCAGTAGAGCAAACGTGAACTATGGCTACACCTTC. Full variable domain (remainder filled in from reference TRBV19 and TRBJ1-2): DGGITQSPKYLFRKEGQNVTLSCEQNLNHDAMYWYRQDPGQGLRLIYYSQIVNDFQKGDIAEGYSVSREKKESFPLTVTSAQKNPTAFYLCASRANVNYGYTFGSGTRLTVV.

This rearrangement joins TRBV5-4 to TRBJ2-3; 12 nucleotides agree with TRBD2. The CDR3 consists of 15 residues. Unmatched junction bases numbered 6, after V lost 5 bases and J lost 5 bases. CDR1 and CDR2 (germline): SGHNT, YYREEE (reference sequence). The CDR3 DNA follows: TGTGCCAGCAGGCCTAGCGGGGGGGCCGGAGATACGCAGTATTTT. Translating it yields CASRPSGGAGDTQYF.

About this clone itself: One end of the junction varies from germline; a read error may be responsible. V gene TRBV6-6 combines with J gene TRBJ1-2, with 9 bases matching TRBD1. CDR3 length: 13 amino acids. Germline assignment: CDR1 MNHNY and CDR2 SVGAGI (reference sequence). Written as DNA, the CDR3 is TGTGCCAGCAGACCGGGACAGGGCTTTGGCCACACCTTC. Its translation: CASRPGQGFGHTF.

The CDR3, as DNA: TGTGCCAGCAGCCCCCGGGGAGGTTACTACAATGAGCAGTTCTTC. Protein product: CASSPRGGYYNEQFF. The chain combines TRBV11-3 with TRBJ2-1, with a tentative D call TRBD2 (6 bases). The CDR3 is made up of 15 amino acids. V gave up 5 bases and J gave up 3 bases, with 14 bases separating them. Germline CDR1 SGHNT, CDR2 YENEEA.

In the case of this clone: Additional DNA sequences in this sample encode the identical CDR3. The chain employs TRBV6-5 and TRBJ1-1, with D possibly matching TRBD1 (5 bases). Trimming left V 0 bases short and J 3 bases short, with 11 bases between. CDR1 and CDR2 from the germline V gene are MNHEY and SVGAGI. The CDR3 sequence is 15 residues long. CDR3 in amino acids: CASSYSNRGDTEAFF. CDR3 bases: TGTGCCAGCAGTTACTCGAATCGGGGGGACACTGAAGCTTTCTTT.

The CDR3 region has the DNA TGCGCCAGCAGCATAGACAGGGTCACCTATGGCTACACCTTC. Protein: CASSIDRVTYGYTF. The rearrangement links TRBV4-3 to TRBJ1-2; 7 bases match TRBD1. The CDR3 runs 14 residues. After removal of 5 bases from V and 4 bases from J, the junction contained 7 bases not matched to a gene. Per the germline V gene, CDR1 is LGHNA and CDR2 is YSLEER.

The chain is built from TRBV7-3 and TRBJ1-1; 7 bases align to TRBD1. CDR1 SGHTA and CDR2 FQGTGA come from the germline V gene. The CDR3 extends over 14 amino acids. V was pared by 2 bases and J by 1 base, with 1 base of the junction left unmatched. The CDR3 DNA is TGTGCCAGCAGCTTAGGGACAGCGAACACTGAAGCTTTCTTT. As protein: CASSLGTANTEAFF.

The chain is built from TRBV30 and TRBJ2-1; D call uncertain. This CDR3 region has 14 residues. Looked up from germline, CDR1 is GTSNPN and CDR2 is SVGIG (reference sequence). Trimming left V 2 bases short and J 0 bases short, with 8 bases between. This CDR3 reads CAWSFSSSYNEQFF. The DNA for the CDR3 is TGTGCCTGGAGTTTTTCCAGCTCCTACAATGAGCAGTTCTTC.

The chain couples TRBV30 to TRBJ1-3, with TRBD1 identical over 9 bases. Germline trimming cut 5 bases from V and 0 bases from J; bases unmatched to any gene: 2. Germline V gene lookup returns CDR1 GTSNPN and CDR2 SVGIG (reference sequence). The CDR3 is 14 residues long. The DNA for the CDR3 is TGTGCCTGGGACAGGGGGACCTCTGGAAACACCATATATTTT. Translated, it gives CAWDRGTSGNTIYF. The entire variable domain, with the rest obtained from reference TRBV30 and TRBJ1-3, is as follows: SQTIHQWPATLVQPVGSPLSLECTVEGTSNPNLYWYRQAAGRGLQLLFYSVGIGQISSEVPQNLSASRPQDRQFILSSKKLLLSDSGFYLCAWDRGTSGNTIYFGEGSWLTVV.

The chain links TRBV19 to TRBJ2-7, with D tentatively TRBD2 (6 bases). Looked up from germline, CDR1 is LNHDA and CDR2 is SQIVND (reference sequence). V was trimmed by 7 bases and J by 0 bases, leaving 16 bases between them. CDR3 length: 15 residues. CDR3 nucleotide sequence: TGTGCCAGTACCCCGAGCGGGTTCAGCTCCTACGAGCAGTACTTC. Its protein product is CASTPSGFSSYEQYF. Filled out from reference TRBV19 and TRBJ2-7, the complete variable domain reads DGGITQSPKYLFRKEGQNVTLSCEQNLNHDAMYWYRQDPGQGLRLIYYSQIVNDFQKGDIAEGYSVSREKKESFPLTVTSAQKNPTAFYLCASTPSGFSSYEQYFGPGTRLTVT.

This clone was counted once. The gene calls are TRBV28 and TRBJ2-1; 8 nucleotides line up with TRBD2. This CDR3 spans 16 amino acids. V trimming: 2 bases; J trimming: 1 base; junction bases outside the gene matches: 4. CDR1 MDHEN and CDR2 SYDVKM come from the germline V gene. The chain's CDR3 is CASSLGGTRSYNEQFF. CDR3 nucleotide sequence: TGTGCCAGCAGTTTAGGAGGGACTAGGTCCTACAATGAGCAGTTCTTC.

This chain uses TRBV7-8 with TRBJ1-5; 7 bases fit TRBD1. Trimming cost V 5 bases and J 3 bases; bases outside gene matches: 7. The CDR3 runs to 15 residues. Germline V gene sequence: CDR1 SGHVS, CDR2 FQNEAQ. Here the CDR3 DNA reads TGTGCCAGCAGCCTCGGACAGGTTGACAATCAGCCCCAGCATTTT. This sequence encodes CASSLGQVDNQPQHF.

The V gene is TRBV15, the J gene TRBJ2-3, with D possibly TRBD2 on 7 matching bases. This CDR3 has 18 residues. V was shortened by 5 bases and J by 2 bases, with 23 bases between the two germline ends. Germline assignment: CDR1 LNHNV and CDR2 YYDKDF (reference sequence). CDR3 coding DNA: TGTGCCACCAGCGCACGAGGGGGGGTCGTACGTACCACAGATACGCAGTATTTT. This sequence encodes CATSARGGVVRTTDTQYF.

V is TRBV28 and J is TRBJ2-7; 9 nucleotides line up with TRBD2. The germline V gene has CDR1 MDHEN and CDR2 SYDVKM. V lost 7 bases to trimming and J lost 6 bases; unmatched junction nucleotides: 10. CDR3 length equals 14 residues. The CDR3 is CASTPSSGIREQYF. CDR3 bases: TGTGCCAGCACCCCATCTAGCGGGATTCGCGAGCAGTACTTC. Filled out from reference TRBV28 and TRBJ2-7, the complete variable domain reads DVKVTQSSRYLVKRTGEKVFLECVQDMDHENMFWYRQDPGLGLRLIYFSYDVKMKEKGDIPEGYSVSREKKERFSLILESASTNQTSMYLCASTPSSGIREQYFGPGTRLTVT.

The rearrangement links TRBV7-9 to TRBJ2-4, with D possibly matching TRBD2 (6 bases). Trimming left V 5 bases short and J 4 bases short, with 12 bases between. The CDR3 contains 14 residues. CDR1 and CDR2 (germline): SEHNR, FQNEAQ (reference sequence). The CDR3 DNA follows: TGTGCCAGCAGCCTAGGGACTTTAAAAAACATTCAGTACTTC. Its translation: CASSLGTLKNIQYF.

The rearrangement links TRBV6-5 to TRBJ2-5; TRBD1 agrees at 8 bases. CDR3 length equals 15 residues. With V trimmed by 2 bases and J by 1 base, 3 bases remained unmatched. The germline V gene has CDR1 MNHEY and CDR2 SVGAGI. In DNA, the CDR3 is TGTGCCAGCAGTTACCCTACAGGGGGCCAAGAGACCCAGTACTTC. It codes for CASSYPTGGQETQYF.

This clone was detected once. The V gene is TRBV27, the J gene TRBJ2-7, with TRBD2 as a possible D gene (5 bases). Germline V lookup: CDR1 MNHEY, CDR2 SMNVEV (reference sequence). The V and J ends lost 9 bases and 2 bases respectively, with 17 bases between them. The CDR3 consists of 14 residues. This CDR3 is CASSPSFSPYEQYF. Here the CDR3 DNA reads TGTGCCAGTAGCCCTAGCTTCTCTCCCTACGAGCAGTACTTC.

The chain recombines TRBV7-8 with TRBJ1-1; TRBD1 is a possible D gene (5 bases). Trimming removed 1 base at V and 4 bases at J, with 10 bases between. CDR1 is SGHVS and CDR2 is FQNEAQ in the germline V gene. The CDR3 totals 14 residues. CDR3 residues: CASSLGVGLTEAFF. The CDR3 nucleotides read TGTGCCAGCAGCTTAGGGGTGGGGCTCACTGAAGCTTTCTTT.

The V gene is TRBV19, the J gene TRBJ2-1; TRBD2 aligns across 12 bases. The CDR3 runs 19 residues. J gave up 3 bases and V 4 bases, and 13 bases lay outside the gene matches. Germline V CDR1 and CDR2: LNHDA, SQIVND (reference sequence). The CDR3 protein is CASSKDPTSGGVGYNEQFF. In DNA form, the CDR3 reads TGTGCCAGTAGTAAGGATCCGACTAGCGGGGGTGTCGGCTACAATGAGCAGTTCTTC. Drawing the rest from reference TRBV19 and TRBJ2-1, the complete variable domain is DGGITQSPKYLFRKEGQNVTLSCEQNLNHDAMYWYRQDPGQGLRLIYYSQIVNDFQKGDIAEGYSVSREKKESFPLTVTSAQKNPTAFYLCASSKDPTSGGVGYNEQFFGPGTRLTVL.

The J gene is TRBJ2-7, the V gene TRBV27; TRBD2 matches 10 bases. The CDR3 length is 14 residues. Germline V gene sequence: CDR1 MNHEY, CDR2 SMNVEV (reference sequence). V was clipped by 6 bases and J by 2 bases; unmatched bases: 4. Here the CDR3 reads CASRPGLATYEQYF. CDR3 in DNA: TGTGCCAGCAGACCGGGACTAGCGACCTACGAGCAGTACTTC.